The subject of this entry is one TCR beta chain. This clone's antigen is unknown. No much larger clone exists at a distance of one base, and base qualities are not known. Clipping removes 9 bases from V and 6 bases from J, with 8 as the unmatched junction base count. From cysteine to phenylalanine, the CDR3 is 13 amino acids long. The CDR3 DNA has 39 bases and is translated from base 1. The germline V gene (reference sequence) yields LNHDA for CDR1 and SQIVND for CDR2. In light of the paper, this sample's time point label describes: newly diagnosed GD, antithyroid drugs for less than 3 months. For both TCR sequencing and RNA sequencing, RNA was extracted from PBMCs using TRIzol. The diagnosis of Graves' disease was made according to American Thyroid Association guidelines. The patients came from an endocrinology department in Xi'an, China. Each patient gave approximately 9.7 milliliters of peripheral blood, collected in an EDTA anticoagulant tube. Ficoll Paque Plus density gradient separation was used to isolate PBMCs, and no further T cell sorting was done. An Agilent 2100 Bioanalyzer and agarose gel were used to assess RNA quality, and a NanoDrop 2000 was used to measure RNA concentration.

This sample is part of a study of regulatory T cells in long-lasting Graves disease listed by TCRdb under 2021. General notes on the study: In the newly diagnosed Graves' disease group, patients had been taking antithyroid drugs for less than 3 months. Persistent Graves' disease patients were compared with newly diagnosed Graves' disease patients by peripheral blood TCR sequencing and RNA sequencing. The study took place in China and was registered as a clinical trial. TCR sequencing covered around 13 persistent and 20 newly diagnosed Graves' disease patients, 33 samples in total.

Library preparation employed multiplex PCR. Instrument on record: Illumina HiSeq 4000. TCR beta libraries were built with iRepertoire HTBI primers and Arm-PCR amplification of CDR3 regions. Before sequencing, the PCR products underwent gel purification. The source study handled its data this way. Gene usage analysis of CDR3 amino acid clonotypes relied on the 55 to 80 TRBV and around 13 TRBJ segments identified across samples. COPE and FqMerger were used to merge filtered high-quality paired reads into contigs. BLAST was used to align contigs to IMGT TRBV, TRBD and TRBJ reference genes, and CDR3 was defined according to IMGT. Clonotypes above 0.1% frequency were classified as highly expanded clones. Repertoire diversity was measured by Shannon entropy, and V-J evenness by the Gini coefficient. A clonotype found in more than one individual was treated as public. TCRdb's own reprocessing of the public reads used fastp at Q25 and MiXCR and kept productive beta chains. Rows matching on CDR3 protein sequence are summarized as one entry with the most common DNA and genes. The V and J calls here are based on TCRdb, not the publication. The sample profile shows about 440,000 distinct CDR3 sequences; roughly 17% of them were found once. In total, the top ten clones hold around a tenth of the sample.

Paper-wide results and their limitations: Persistent patients shared more public clonotypes among themselves (around 2,700) than newly diagnosed patients did (nearly 1,000). Persistent disease showed preferential use of TRBV28, TRBJ1-2 and TRBJ2-5, whereas newly diagnosed disease favored TRBV20-1 and TRBJ2-1. Sequencing and analysis were limited to the TCR beta chain. Compared with newly diagnosed patients, persistent Graves' disease patients had lower TCR Shannon entropy and fewer highly expanded clones, which suggests clonal expansion. As a limitation, the authors acknowledged that the small sample size may reduce accuracy. Peripheral blood alone was examined, since thyroid tissue, which constituted the primary lesion, could not be accessed.

This same sample was also part of a study on T cells in Graves' hyperthyroidism and ophthalmopathy. The second study, in turn, reports: Graves' hyperthyroidism was defined as stable when no progression to ophthalmopathy occurred over 18 months of follow-up. The hyperthyroidism patients were between 18 and 65 years old and newly diagnosed, with a disease duration of less than 2 months. The study excluded patients with uncontrolled infections, other autoimmune diseases, pregnancy or lactation. Clinical symptoms, serum thyroxine and TRAb, thyroid ultrasound, and orbital computed tomography formed the basis for the diagnoses. For the first round of RT-PCR on the TCR CDR3, the HTBI primer set was used together with the Qiagen OneStep RT-PCR kit. Most expanded thyroid clonotypes (frequency above 0.001) were also detected in blood, suggesting blood repertoires may reflect thyroid immune responses. A 13 V-J signature model separated ophthalmopathy from stable hyperthyroidism, with approximately 87% sensitivity and roughly 81% specificity in cross-validation and 80%/75% in testing. During validation, the model predicted progression to ophthalmopathy a median of around 6 months ahead of onset, with almost 71% sensitivity and roughly 72% specificity. To identify distinguishing TCR V-J signatures, a discovery cohort of around 100 patients was used, comprising some 43 with Graves' ophthalmopathy and 57 with stable Graves' hyperthyroidism. An independent validation cohort of about 19 hyperthyroidism patients and 15 or so patients who later progressed to ophthalmopathy tested prospective prediction of ophthalmopathy. The 100 discovery patients were randomly divided into training and test sets at a 7:3 ratio. The study also compared thyroid tissue and blood T-cell repertoires from roughly six Graves' hyperthyroidism patients. After sampling, hyperthyroidism patients received methimazole starting at 30 mg daily, and ophthalmopathy patients received high-dose intravenous methylprednisolone. The libraries were constructed in a second round of multiplex PCR and then size-selected and purified. Sequencing of the libraries was done on an Illumina HiSeq2000 using paired-end 100 bp reads. SOAPnuke was used to process the raw data, removing reads that contained adapters or uncalled bases, had a mean Phred below 15, or lacked an exact match to the constant primer or identifier. High-quality paired reads were merged with COPE v1.2.5, and unique nucleotide sequences were defined as clonotypes. Clonotypes were aligned to IMGT TRBV, TRBD and TRBJ reference segments using MiTCR v1.1. The analysis was restricted to V-J combinations with a frequency above 0.0001, which together covered 99.2% of the repertoires. A TCS score was defined as the ratio of F50 (clonal expansion) to E x V (chaos), with BLOSUM62-based TCRdist applied between CDR3 peptides within each V-J. Welch's t-statistics and random forest reduced roughly 530 V-J features to roughly 13, which were used in a naive Bayes classifier (R e1071). No statistical method was used to fix the sample size in advance, and group allocation was not hidden from the investigators. According to the paper, TCR Vbeta CDR3 sequencing was carried out on around 140 peripheral blood samples, which came from fewer than 50 ophthalmopathy, 80 or so hyperthyroidism and approximately 17 progressor patients.

The receptor chain draws on TRBV19 and TRBJ1-3, and 7 bases in between align with TRBD1. The sequencing used peripheral blood mononuclear cells (PBMCs), collected at new diagnosis, from a patient treated with antithyroid drugs. The sequence was obtained from a woman aged 25 to 45 with Graves disease. Donor details come from another sample of the same person, matched by shared clones. The CDR3 region reads CASGTDGLNTIYF. The base sequence is TGTGCCAGCGGGACAGATGGATTAAACACCATATATTTT. Extended through the reference TRBV19 and TRBJ1-3 proteins, this CDR3 yields the full variable domain: DGGITQSPKYLFRKEGQNVTLSCEQNLNHDAMYWYRQDPGQGLRLIYYSQIVNDFQKGDIAEGYSVSREKKESFPLTVTSAQKNPTAFYLCASGTDGLNTIYFGEGSWLTVV.